Listed here are 27 T cell receptor beta chains from one sample, sequenced in a study of T-cell memory formation after mild COVID-19. Via MiXCR, TCRdb re-called the 5' RACE reads, giving one row per CDR3 protein. The table lists more than 450,000 distinct CDR3 sequences, roughly 18% of them singletons. The sample taken for sequencing was PBMCs or a T cell subset sorted from them (not recorded which). The receptors derive from an adult woman who had mild COVID-19 (a few samples of this study predate the infection). Cell type and time point are not known.

The rearrangement links TRBV6-5 to TRBJ2-1; 10 bases are shared with TRBD2. This CDR3 is built from 17 residues. With 0 bases clipped from V and 4 bases from J, the junction kept 6 bases outside the gene matches. Germline V gene data show CDR1 as MNHEY and CDR2 as SVGAGI. CDR3 nucleotides: TGTGCCAGCAGTTACTCTGGTAGCGGGGGGTTTTACAATGAGCAGTTCTTC. It codes for CASSYSGSGGFYNEQFF.

J is TRBJ1-1 and V is TRBV11-1; D remains unclear. The CDR3 has 13 amino acids. Trimming took 7 bases from V and 2 from J, leaving 11 bases between them. Germline V gene sequence: CDR1 SGHAT, CDR2 FQDESV (reference sequence). The CDR3 region is CASTTQTNTEAFF. The CDR3 DNA sequence: TGTGCCAGCACAACTCAAACAAACACTGAAGCTTTCTTT.

The chain uses TRBV2 and TRBJ2-5; no definite D call. Germline values: CDR1 SNHLY, CDR2 FYNNEI. The CDR3 is 11 amino acids. V lost 2 bases, J lost 7 bases, and 5 bases lay in between. As DNA, the CDR3 is TGTGCCAGCAGTGAACCTGGGACCCAGTACTTC. Translation: CASSEPGTQYF. The whole variable domain, remainder taken from reference TRBV2 and TRBJ2-5, is EPEVTQTPSHQVTQMGQEVILRCVPISNHLYFYWYRQILGQKVEFLVSFYNNEISEKSEIFDDQFSVERPDGSNFTLKIRSTKLEDSAMYFCASSEPGTQYFGPGTRLLVL.

V usage is TRBV10-2 and J usage is TRBJ2-1; possible D gene TRBD2, 6 bases. V lost 6 bases and J lost 0, with 9 bases in between. The CDR3 has 14 amino acids. From germline, CDR1 is WSHSY and CDR2 SAAADI. The CDR3 nucleotides are TGCGCCAGCAGCCACGGGAGCTCCTACAATGAGCAGTTCTTC. It codes for CASSHGSSYNEQFF.

The chain employs TRBV6-4 and TRBJ2-1; 7 bases match TRBD1. Germline values: CDR1 MRHNA, CDR2 SNTAGT. V shed 3 bases, J shed 4 bases, and the junction held 6 bases outside the gene matches. The CDR3 is 15 amino acids. The CDR3 nucleotides read TGTGCCAGCAGTGATTGGGACAGACTTTACAATGAGCAGTTCTTC. Translated: CASSDWDRLYNEQFF.

The genes are TRBV6-5 and TRBJ2-2; D is possibly TRBD1 or TRBD2 (6 bases each). Germline V gene sequence: CDR1 MNHEY, CDR2 SVGAGI. The V gene lost 10 bases and the J gene lost 0 bases, with 12 bases spanning the gap. The CDR3 consists of 14 residues. Here the CDR3 reads CAIRGAPNTGELFF. The CDR3, as DNA: TGTGCCATAAGGGGGGCCCCGAACACCGGGGAGCTGTTTTTT.

The rearrangement uses TRBV7-3 and TRBJ1-2; no reliable D call. Germline values: CDR1 SGHTA, CDR2 FQGTGA. V was pared by 4 bases and J by 5 bases, with 17 bases between. The CDR3 runs 15 residues. DNA of the CDR3: TGTGCCAGCAGCTCAGGACCGAGGAGCCTGTATGGCTACACCTTC. This encodes CASSSGPRSLYGYTF.

This clonotype was counted a few times. The junction departs from the called germline gene at one end, perhaps through a read error. Written as DNA, the CDR3 is TGTGCCAGCAGCTCTTTGGGACTTCCAGACTTC. As protein: CASSSLGLPDF. The chain combines TRBV7-2 with TRBJ2-7, with D possibly matching TRBD2 (6 bases). The CDR3 runs to 11 residues. The germline V gene encodes CDR1 SGHTA and CDR2 FQGNSA.

The V and J genes are TRBV7-2 and TRBJ2-7; D uncertain. Germline V gene lookup returns CDR1 SGHTA and CDR2 FQGNSA. CDR3 length: 15 amino acids. V was shortened by 1 base and J by 3 bases, with 13 bases between the two germline ends. CDR3 sequence: CASSLGPPELYEQYF. The CDR3 nucleotides are TGTGCCAGCAGCTTAGGCCCCCCGGAGCTCTACGAGCAGTACTTC.

The rearrangement links TRBV10-2 to TRBJ2-1; possible D gene TRBD1, 6 bases. CDR3 length: 13 residues. Germline-derived CDR1 and CDR2 are WSHSY and SAAADI. Trimming left V 6 bases short and J 12 bases short, with 18 bases between. DNA for the CDR3: TGCGCCAGCAGGACAGGACCCCCGGCAGGGCAGTTCTTC. This gives the protein CASRTGPPAGQFF.

The chain joins TRBV12-3 or TRBV12-4 to TRBJ2-5; a weak D match, TRBD2 (6 bases). Trimming shortened V by 6 bases and J by 4 bases, and 15 bases separated the two germline ends. This CDR3 has 14 amino acids. The CDR3 bases are TGTGCCAGCAGCAAGAACGGGGGAGGAGAGACCCAGTACTTC. Protein sequence: CASSKNGGGETQYF.

The V and J genes are TRBV12-3 or TRBV12-4 and TRBJ1-2, with D hard to call. The V gene lost 6 bases and the J gene lost 2 bases, with 13 bases spanning the gap. The CDR3 is 14 residues long. This chain's CDR3 is CASSPGRSNYGYTF. DNA for the CDR3: TGTGCCAGCAGCCCGGGGAGATCCAACTATGGCTACACCTTC.

This clonotype was picked up many times. V usage is TRBV7-2 and J usage is TRBJ2-1, with TRBD2 matching 14 bases. The CDR3 is made up of 17 amino acids. V trimming: 1 base; J trimming: 6 bases; junction bases outside the gene matches: 5. Germline CDR1 is SGHTA and CDR2 is FQGNSA. This CDR3 is CASSLVGTSGRLNEQFF. The CDR3 DNA follows: TGTGCCAGCAGCTTAGTAGGGACTAGCGGGAGACTCAATGAGCAGTTCTTC.

The genes are TRBV9 and TRBJ2-1; 7 bases fit TRBD2. The CDR3 runs 14 residues. V lost 3 bases to trimming and J lost 8 bases; unmatched junction nucleotides: 8. Germline lookup yields CDR1 SGDLS and CDR2 YYNGEE. The DNA of the CDR3 is TGTGCCAGCAGCGCGAGCGGGATTGGTTATGAGCAGTTCTTC. Encoded protein: CASSASGIGYEQFF.

This clonotype was seen a few times. This rearrangement joins TRBV12-5 to TRBJ2-3, with 8 bases matching TRBD2. J was trimmed by 6 bases and V by 1 base; bases with no gene match: 9. Germline-derived CDR1 and CDR2 are LGHNT and FRNRAP. The CDR3 length is 16 residues. This chain's CDR3 is CASGLGYGGALDTQYF. CDR3 DNA: TGTGCTAGTGGTTTGGGTTACGGGGGGGCCCTGGATACGCAGTATTTT.

The chain uses TRBV11-1 and TRBJ2-3; unclear D gene. The V end was cut by 1 base, the J end by 6 bases, with 17 bases between. There are 16 residues in the CDR3. Per the germline V gene, CDR1 is SGHAT and CDR2 is FQDESV (reference sequence). The CDR3 sequence is CASSLGYQYLVDTQYF. CDR3 bases: TGTGCCAGCAGCTTAGGGTATCAATATCTAGTGGATACGCAGTATTTT.

This clonotype occurred many times. The CDR3: CASSDTSYEQYF. The CDR3, as DNA: TGTGCCAGCAGTGACACCTCCTACGAGCAGTACTTC. The chain combines TRBV6-5 with TRBJ2-7; D is uncertain. Trimming pared 5 bases from V and 0 bases from J, leaving 5 bases between. Germline V gives CDR1 MNHEY, CDR2 SVGAGI. This CDR3 is built from 12 residues.

The CDR3 DNA reads as TGCAGGGGGACACTGAACACTGAAGCTTTCTTT. This codes for CRGTLNTEAFF. The chain couples TRBV29-1 to TRBJ1-1; possible D gene TRBD1, 6 bases. This CDR3 comprises 11 residues. Looked up from germline, CDR1 is SQVTM and CDR2 is ANQGSEA.

On this clonotype: Relative to the germline gene, one junction end is altered; a read error may explain this. The gene calls are TRBV10-3 and TRBJ2-3; 9 nucleotides match TRBD1. The CDR3 extends over 14 amino acids. CDR1 is ENHRY, CDR2 SYGVKD, per germline. This CDR3 reads CAMRSDRGPDTQCF. The CDR3 nucleotides read TGTGCCATGAGATCGGACAGGGGCCCAGATACGCAGTGTTTT.

The sample holds a few counts of this clonotype. The CDR3 loop reads CASSFIAGDIYEQYF. The CDR3 DNA reads TGCGCCAGCAGCTTTATAGCGGGAGATATCTACGAGCAGTACTTC. The J gene is TRBJ2-7, the V gene TRBV5-1, with TRBD2 matching 9 bases. Germline CDR1 SGHRS, CDR2 YFSETQ. The junction had 6 bases not matched to a gene; V was cut back by 2 bases and J by 3 bases. The CDR3 runs to 15 residues.

The sample holds many counts of this clonotype. The J gene is TRBJ2-2, the V gene TRBV5-1; TRBD2 matches at 7 bases. Germline V gene data show CDR1 as SGHRS and CDR2 as YFSETQ. J gave up 3 bases and V 0 bases, and 2 bases lay outside the gene matches. The CDR3 is 15 amino acids. In DNA form, the CDR3 reads TGCGCCAGCAGCTTGGCACTAGCGTACACCGGGGAGCTGTTTTTT. Translating it yields CASSLALAYTGELFF.

This clonotype was picked up a small number of times. The chain employs TRBV6-6 and TRBJ1-2; 7 bases map to TRBD1. The germline gives CDR1 MNHNY, CDR2 SVGAGI (reference sequence). Trimming at V came to 5 bases and at J to 8 bases, leaving 8 bases not matched to a gene. The CDR3 has 13 residues. The chain's CDR3 is CASSLTGSDGYTF. CDR3 coding DNA: TGTGCCAGCAGTCTGACAGGGTCGGACGGCTACACCTTC.

In its sample, this clonotype was seen a few times. The chain recombines TRBV7-9 with TRBJ2-5; D not resolved. This CDR3 contains 14 residues. Between the trimmed V and J ends, which lost 4 bases and 5 bases, there was a span of 14 bases. Germline V gene data show CDR1 as SEHNR and CDR2 as FQNEAQ (reference sequence). As DNA, the CDR3 is TGTGCCAGCAGCTCTCGGGTTTTAGAGGAGACCCAGTACTTC. As protein: CASSSRVLEETQYF.

The chain links TRBV7-6 to TRBJ2-1; D might be TRBD2 (6 bases). The V gene's germline CDR1 is SGHVS and CDR2 FNYEAQ. The CDR3 has 17 amino acids. V lost 1 base, J lost 2 bases, and 15 bases lay in between. The CDR3 coding sequence is TGTGCCAGCAGCTTAGGCCGGGTGGGGGGAGCCTACAATGAGCAGTTCTTC. Amino acids: CASSLGRVGGAYNEQFF. The full variable domain, with the rest looked up from reference TRBV7-6 and TRBJ2-1, is GAGVSQSPRYKVTKRGQDVALRCDPISGHVSLYWYRQALGQGPEFLTYFNYEAQQDKSGLPNDRFSAERPEGSISTLTIQRTEQRDSAMYRCASSLGRVGGAYNEQFFGPGTRLTVL.

This clonotype was observed many times. The chain joins TRBV24-1 to TRBJ2-1, with 11 bases aligning to TRBD1. This CDR3 region has 15 residues. Germline CDR1 and CDR2: KGHDR and SFDVKD. Unmatched junction bases numbered 5, after V lost 2 bases and J lost 9 bases. The CDR3 DNA reads as TGTGCCACCAGTGATTACGGACAGGGGGCGAGTGAGCAGTTCTTC. Amino acid sequence: CATSDYGQGASEQFF.

This clonotype has more than one count but fewer than ten. The chain uses TRBV27 and TRBJ2-7; weak D call: TRBD2 (6 bases). Between the trimmed V and J ends, which lost 8 bases and 5 bases, there was a span of 13 bases. The CDR3 loop spans 12 amino acids. Germline CDR1 is MNHEY and CDR2 is SMNVEV (reference sequence). In DNA form, the CDR3 reads TGTGCCAGCGGGTCGGGCGGGGACGAGCAGTACTTC. It translates to CASGSGGDEQYF.

This clonotype was seen a single time. The V call is TRBV2, the J call TRBJ2-1; D unclear. From germline, CDR1 is SNHLY and CDR2 FYNNEI. The ends were cut back, 5 bases at V and 1 base at J, with 18 bases in the middle. The CDR3 covers 17 residues. The DNA of the CDR3 is TGTGCCAGCAGTAAACCCGCACGCTACCTGTCCTACAATGAGCAGTTCTTC. Protein: CASSKPARYLSYNEQFF.